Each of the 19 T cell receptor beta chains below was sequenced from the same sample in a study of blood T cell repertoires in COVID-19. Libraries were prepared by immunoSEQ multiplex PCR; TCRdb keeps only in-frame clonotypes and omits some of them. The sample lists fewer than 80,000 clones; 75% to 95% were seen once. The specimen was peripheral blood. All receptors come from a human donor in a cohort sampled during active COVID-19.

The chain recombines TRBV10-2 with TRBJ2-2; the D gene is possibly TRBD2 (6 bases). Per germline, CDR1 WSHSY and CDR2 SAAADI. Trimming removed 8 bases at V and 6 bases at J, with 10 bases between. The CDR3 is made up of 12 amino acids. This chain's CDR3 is CASYTGAGELFF. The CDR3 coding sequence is TGCGCCAGCTATACGGGGGCCGGGGAGCTGTTTTTT.

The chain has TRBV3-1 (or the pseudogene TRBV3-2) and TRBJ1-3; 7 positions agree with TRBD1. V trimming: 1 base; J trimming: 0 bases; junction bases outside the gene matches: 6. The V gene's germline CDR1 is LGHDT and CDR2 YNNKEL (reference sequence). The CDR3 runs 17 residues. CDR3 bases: TGTGCCAGCAGCCAAGGATACAGGGGAAGCTCTGGAAACACCATATATTTT. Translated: CASSQGYRGSSGNTIYF.

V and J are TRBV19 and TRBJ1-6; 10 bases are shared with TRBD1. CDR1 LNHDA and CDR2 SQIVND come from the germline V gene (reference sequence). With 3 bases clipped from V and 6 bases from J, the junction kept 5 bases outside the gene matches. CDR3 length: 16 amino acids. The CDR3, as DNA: TGTGCCAGTAGTATTAATTGGGACAGGGGTAATTCACCCCTCCACTTT. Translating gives CASSINWDRGNSPLHF.

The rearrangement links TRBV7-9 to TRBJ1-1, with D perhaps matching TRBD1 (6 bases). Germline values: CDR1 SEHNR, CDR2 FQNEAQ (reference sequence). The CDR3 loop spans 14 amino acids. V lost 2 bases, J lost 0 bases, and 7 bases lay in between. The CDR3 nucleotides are TGTGCCAGCAGCTTAACAGGGCTGAACACTGAAGCTTTCTTT. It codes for CASSLTGLNTEAFF. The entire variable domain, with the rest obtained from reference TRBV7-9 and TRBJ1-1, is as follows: DTGVSQNPRHKITKRGQNVTFRCDPISEHNRLYWYRQTLGQGPEFLTYFQNEAQLEKSRLLSDRFSAERPKGSFSTLEIQRTEQGDSAMYLCASSLTGLNTEAFFGQGTRLTVV.

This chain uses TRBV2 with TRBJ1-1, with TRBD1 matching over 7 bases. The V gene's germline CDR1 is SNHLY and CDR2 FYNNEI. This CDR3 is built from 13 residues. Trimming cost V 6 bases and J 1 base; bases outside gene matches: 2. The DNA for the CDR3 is TGTGCCAGCAGCGACAGGGCGAACACTGAAGCTTTCTTT. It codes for CASSDRANTEAFF.

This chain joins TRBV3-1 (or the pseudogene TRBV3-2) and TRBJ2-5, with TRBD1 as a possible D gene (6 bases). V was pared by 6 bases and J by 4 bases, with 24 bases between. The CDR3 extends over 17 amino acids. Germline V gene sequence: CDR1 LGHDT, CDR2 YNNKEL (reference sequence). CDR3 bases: TGTGCCAGCAGTCGCTCCAGCCCCGGGACATTAAGAGAGACCCAGTACTTC. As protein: CASSRSSPGTLRETQYF.

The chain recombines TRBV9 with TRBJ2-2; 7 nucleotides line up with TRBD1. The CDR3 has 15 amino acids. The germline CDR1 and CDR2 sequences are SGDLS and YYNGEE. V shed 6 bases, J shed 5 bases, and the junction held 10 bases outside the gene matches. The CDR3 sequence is CASTLTGDVTGELFF. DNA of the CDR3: TGTGCCAGCACTCTTACAGGGGACGTGACCGGGGAGCTGTTTTTT.

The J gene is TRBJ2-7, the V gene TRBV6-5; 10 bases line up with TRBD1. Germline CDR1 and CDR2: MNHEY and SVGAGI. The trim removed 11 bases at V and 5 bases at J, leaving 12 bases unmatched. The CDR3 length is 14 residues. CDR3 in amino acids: CASAMGTGAHEQYF. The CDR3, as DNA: TGTGCCTCCGCCATGGGGACAGGGGCCCACGAGCAGTACTTC.

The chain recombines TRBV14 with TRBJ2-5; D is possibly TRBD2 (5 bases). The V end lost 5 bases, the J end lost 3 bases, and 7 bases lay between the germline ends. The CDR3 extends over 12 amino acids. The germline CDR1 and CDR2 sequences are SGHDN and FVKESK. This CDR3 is CASSYGEETQYF. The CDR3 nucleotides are TGTGCCAGCAGCTACGGGGAAGAGACCCAGTACTTC.

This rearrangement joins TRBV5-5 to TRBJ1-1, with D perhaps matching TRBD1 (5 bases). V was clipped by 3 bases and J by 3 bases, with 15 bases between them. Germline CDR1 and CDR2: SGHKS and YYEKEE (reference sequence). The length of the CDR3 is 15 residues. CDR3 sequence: CASSSRQWGDTEAFF. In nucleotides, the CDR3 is TGTGCCAGCAGCTCCCGACAGTGGGGGGACACTGAAGCTTTCTTT.

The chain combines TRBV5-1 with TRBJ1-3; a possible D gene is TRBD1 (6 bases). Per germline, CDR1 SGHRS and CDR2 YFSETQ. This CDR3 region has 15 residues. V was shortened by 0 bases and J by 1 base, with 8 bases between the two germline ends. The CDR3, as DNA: TGCGCCAGCAGCTTGGGCACAGGGTCTGGAAACACCATATATTTT. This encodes CASSLGTGSGNTIYF.

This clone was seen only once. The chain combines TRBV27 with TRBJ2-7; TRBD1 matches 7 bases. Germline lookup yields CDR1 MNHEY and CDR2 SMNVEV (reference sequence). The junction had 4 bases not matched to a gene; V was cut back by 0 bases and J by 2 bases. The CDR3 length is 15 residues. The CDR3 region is CASSLSSRGTYEQYF. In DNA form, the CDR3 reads TGTGCCAGCAGTTTATCGTCCAGGGGGACCTACGAGCAGTACTTC.

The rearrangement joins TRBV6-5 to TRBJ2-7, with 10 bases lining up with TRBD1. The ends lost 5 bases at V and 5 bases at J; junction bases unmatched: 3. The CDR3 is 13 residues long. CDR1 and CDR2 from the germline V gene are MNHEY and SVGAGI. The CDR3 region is CASSRTGGDEQYF. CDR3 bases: TGTGCCAGCAGTAGGACAGGGGGGGACGAGCAGTACTTC.

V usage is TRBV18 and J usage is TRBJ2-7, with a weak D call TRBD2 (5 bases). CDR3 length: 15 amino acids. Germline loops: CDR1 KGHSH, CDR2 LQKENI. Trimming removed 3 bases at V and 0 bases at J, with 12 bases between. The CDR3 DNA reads TGTGCCAGCTCACCGGAGGCCGTTAGCTCCTACGAGCAGTACTTC. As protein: CASSPEAVSSYEQYF.

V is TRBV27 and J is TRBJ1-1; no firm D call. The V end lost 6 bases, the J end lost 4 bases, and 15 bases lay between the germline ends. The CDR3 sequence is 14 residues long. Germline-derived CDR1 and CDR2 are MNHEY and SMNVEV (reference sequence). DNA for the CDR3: TGTGCCAGCAGCGATTTCGGTGTTGGCACTGAAGCTTTCTTT. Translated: CASSDFGVGTEAFF.

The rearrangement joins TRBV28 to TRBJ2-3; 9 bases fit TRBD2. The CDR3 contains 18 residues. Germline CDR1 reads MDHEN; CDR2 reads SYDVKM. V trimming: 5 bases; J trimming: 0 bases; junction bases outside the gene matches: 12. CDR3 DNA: TGTGCCAGCAGTCCCTCGTGGGCTAGCGGGGTTAGCACAGATACGCAGTATTTT. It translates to CASSPSWASGVSTDTQYF.

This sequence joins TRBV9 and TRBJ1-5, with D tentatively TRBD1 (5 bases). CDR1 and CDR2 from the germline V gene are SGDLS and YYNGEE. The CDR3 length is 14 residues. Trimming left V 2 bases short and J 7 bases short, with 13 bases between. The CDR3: CASSVGGSEQPQHF. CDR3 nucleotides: TGTGCCAGCAGCGTGGGGGGATCAGAACAGCCCCAGCATTTT. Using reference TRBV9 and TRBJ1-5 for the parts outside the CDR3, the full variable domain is DSGVTQTPKHLITATGQRVTLRCSPRSGDLSVYWYQQSLDQGLQFLIQYYNGEERAKGNILERFSAQQFPDLHSELNLSSLELGDSALYFCASSVGGSEQPQHFGDGTRLSIL.

In nucleotides, the CDR3 is TGTGCCACCAGTGATCCGGGACAGGGAAGGAATGAGCAGTTCTTC. Translation gives CATSDPGQGRNEQFF. This sequence joins TRBV24-1 and TRBJ2-1, with 9 nucleotides matching TRBD1. Trimming at V came to 3 bases and at J to 7 bases, leaving 6 bases not matched to a gene. CDR1 is KGHDR and CDR2 is SFDVKD in the germline V gene. The CDR3 runs 15 residues.

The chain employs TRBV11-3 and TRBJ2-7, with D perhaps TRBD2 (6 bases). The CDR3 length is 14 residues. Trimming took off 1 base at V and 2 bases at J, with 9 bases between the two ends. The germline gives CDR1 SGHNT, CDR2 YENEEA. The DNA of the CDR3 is TGTGCCAGCAGCTTAGGCGGGGAGACCTACGAGCAGTACTTC. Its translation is CASSLGGETYEQYF.